The sequence of this T cell receptor (beta chain) was determined in a study of cytomegalovirus exposure and HLA in healthy donors. At the level of the study: Early release data held some 79 million unique TCRs from HLA-typed donors. Of some 360 genotyped donors, more than 75% clustered with self-reported Caucasian donors.

About this clone itself: The target antigen is unknown.

Regarding the study as a whole: It was only CMV serostatus that was available as immune exposure information. In vitro, three CMV-associated chains proved specific for CMV antigens.

Germline V gene data show CDR1 as MNHNS and CDR2 as SASEGT. The ends were cut back, 2 bases at V and 1 base at J, with 17 bases in the middle. The CDR3 extends over 17 amino acids. 60 Vbeta and 13 Jbeta primers were used in PCR. The protocol was immunoSEQ multiplex PCR, while the TCRdb copy is restricted to in-frame clones and leaves out a portion. This sample yields approximately 180,000 clones, of which roughly 70% are seen a single time; 1.5% to 2% belongs to the top ten. The gene calls are TRBV6-1 and TRBJ1-1, with D perhaps matching TRBD1 (5 bases). The receptor comes from a woman in her 30s in good health and CMV-seronegative. The sequencing sample was made of PBMCs. The chain's CDR3 is CASSERGIGEWNTEAFF. The CDR3 coding sequence is TGTGCCAGCAGTGAACGGGGGATAGGGGAGTGGAACACTGAAGCTTTCTTT.